This T cell receptor beta chain was identified in a study of CXCR3-negative and CXCR3-positive naive CD8 T cells. Worth noting for this clonotype: Its cognate antigen is unknown.

Researchers prepared the TRB cDNA libraries using 5' RACE with UMI labels. TCRdb re-called the 5' RACE reads and shows each CDR3 protein once, DNA omitted. Here the sample table reports approximately 90,000 distinct CDR3 sequences. The CDR3 is 12 amino acids. Findings of the study overall: Both of the naive subsets showed about the same high diversity, but memory CD8+ cells had much less. TRBV-TRBJ usage was similar across naive CXCR3 subsets but distinct in memory cells. Surface CD5 matched across naive subsets, and TRB CDR3 properties served to infer TCR strength. CXCR3-positive naive cells carried more hydrophobic TRB CDR3s than CXCR3-negative naive cells did.

This sequence was found in a human donor in good health. Some clones in this sample may be carry-over from other donors' samples. The chain links TRBV12-3 or TRBV12-4 to TRBJ2-7. The sequenced sample was naive CXCR3+ CD8+ T cells from blood. The subset here: CD45RO-CCR7+CD27+CD95- naive CD8+ T cells expressing CXCR3 (TNR3+). CDR3: CASSPSNNEQYF.